The 10 T cell receptor beta chains below come from one sample, sequenced in a study of blood T cell repertoires in COVID-19. Assay used: immunoSEQ multiplex PCR; TCRdb lists only in-frame clones, some missing. Of 150,000 to 180,000 clones listed, roughly 72% are singletons. Source material: peripheral blood. These receptors came from a woman aged 80 or older with acute or convalescent COVID-19.

The chain uses TRBV5-1 and TRBJ1-5, with a weak D call TRBD1 (6 bases). Germline CDR1 is SGHRS and CDR2 is YFSETQ. The CDR3 loop spans 15 amino acids. Trimming left V 5 bases short and J 7 bases short, with 19 bases between. In DNA form, the CDR3 reads TGCGCCAGCAGACCCTCAACCGGGACAAACCAGCCCCAGCATTTT. As protein: CASRPSTGTNQPQHF.

The DNA for the CDR3 is TGTGCCATAGCGACAGGGGGCGGAGGGGAGACCCAGTACTTC. Translated: CAIATGGGGETQYF. This chain joins TRBV10-3 and TRBJ2-5, with 10 positions matching TRBD1. After removal of 9 bases from V and 5 bases from J, the junction contained 9 bases not matched to a gene. Germline CDR1 is ENHRY and CDR2 is SYGVKD. The CDR3 is made up of 14 amino acids.

The chain links TRBV5-1 to TRBJ2-5; 13 bases fit TRBD2. V lost 6 bases and J lost 2; bases outside the gene matches: 16. Germline-derived CDR1 and CDR2 are SGHRS and YFSETQ. This CDR3 has 19 amino acids. The CDR3 region is CASTFGIGLAGVRQETQYF. CDR3 bases: TGCGCCAGCACCTTTGGTATTGGACTAGCGGGAGTGAGGCAAGAGACCCAGTACTTC.

This chain connects TRBV6-1 to TRBJ2-1; the D is unclear. V gave up 3 bases and J gave up 6 bases, with 12 bases separating them. The germline CDR1 and CDR2 sequences are MNHNS and SASEGT. The CDR3 totals 14 residues. CDR3 sequence: CASSDGSRSNEQFF. As DNA, the CDR3 is TGTGCCAGCAGTGATGGGTCTAGATCCAATGAGCAGTTCTTC.

The sample holds one count of this clone. The CDR3 is CASTTGGWDQPQHF. For the CDR3, the DNA is TGTGCCAGTACCACAGGGGGCTGGGATCAGCCCCAGCATTTT. This rearrangement joins TRBV19 to TRBJ1-5; TRBD1 agrees at 9 bases. V lost 7 bases, J lost 5 bases, and 6 bases stayed unmatched. This CDR3 comprises 14 residues. CDR1 is LNHDA, CDR2 SQIVND, per germline (reference sequence).

V and J are TRBV19 and TRBJ2-1; 10 bases map to TRBD1. Germline V gives CDR1 LNHDA, CDR2 SQIVND (reference sequence). The CDR3 spans 16 residues. The V segment lost 3 bases and the J segment 4 bases; nucleotides outside the gene matches: 6. CDR3 sequence reads: CASSILGQGVYNEQFF. In DNA form, the CDR3 reads TGTGCCAGTAGTATTCTTGGACAGGGGGTATACAATGAGCAGTTCTTC.

V is TRBV25-1 and J is TRBJ1-2; no definite D call. V was shortened by 5 bases and J by 4 bases, with 11 bases between the two germline ends. There are 13 residues in the CDR3. Germline-derived CDR1 and CDR2 are MGHDK and SYGVNS. CDR3 sequence reads: CASSPPDFYGYTF. Written as DNA, the CDR3 is TGTGCCAGCAGTCCTCCGGACTTCTATGGCTACACCTTC.

The CDR3 DNA is TGTGCCAGCAGCCCGCGATCGTATAGGACAGGCACTGAAGCTTTCTTT. It yields the protein CASSPRSYRTGTEAFF. The V gene is TRBV7-8, the J gene TRBJ1-1, with TRBD1 matching 7 bases. Losses at the gene ends were 5 bases for V and 4 bases for J; bases not matched to a gene: 13. CDR3 length: 16 residues. In germline, CDR1 is SGHVS, CDR2 FQNEAQ.

The chain links TRBV9 to TRBJ1-1; no clear D. The CDR3 spans 13 residues. Trimming took 4 bases from V and 1 from J, leaving 8 bases between them. Germline V lookup: CDR1 SGDLS, CDR2 YYNGEE. CDR3 sequence (DNA): TGTGCCAGCAGCTTTCACACGAACACTGAAGCTTTCTTT. Its translation is CASSFHTNTEAFF.

The chain joins TRBV5-1 to TRBJ2-3; 7 nucleotides align to TRBD2. V trimming: 3 bases; J trimming: 6 bases; junction bases outside the gene matches: 7. This CDR3 is 14 amino acids long. The germline gives CDR1 SGHRS, CDR2 YFSETQ. The CDR3 sequence: CASSYQGGPDTQYF. Written as DNA, the CDR3 is TGCGCCAGCAGCTATCAGGGAGGGCCGGATACGCAGTATTTT.